The 30 T cell receptor beta chains below all came from one sample that was sequenced in a study of T cell responses to AZD1222 COVID-19 vaccine. Here immunoSEQ multiplex PCR was the method, and the copy in TCRdb shows in-frame clones only, minus some. The table records around 140,000 clones, 80% to 95% of them present only once. The specimen was peripheral blood, collected 28 days after the second AZD1222 dose. Receptor source: an adult who received the AZD1222 COVID-19 vaccine.

The V and J genes are TRBV28 and TRBJ1-5, with D unresolved. CDR3 length equals 17 residues. V was shortened by 7 bases and J by 1 base, with 20 bases between the two germline ends. Germline V gives CDR1 MDHEN, CDR2 SYDVKM. In nucleotides, the CDR3 is TGTGCCAGCACCCCCCGAGGAGGGAGATTGAGCAATCAGCCCCAGCATTTT. Its protein product is CASTPRGGRLSNQPQHF.

The rearrangement links TRBV19 to TRBJ1-3, with a tentative D call TRBD1 (5 bases). In germline, CDR1 is LNHDA, CDR2 SQIVND (reference sequence). Trimming removed 3 bases at V and 0 bases at J, with 15 bases between. The CDR3 is 17 residues long. The CDR3 reads CASSIPATVLSGNTIYF. The CDR3 DNA reads as TGTGCCAGTAGTATTCCGGCGACAGTCCTCTCTGGAAACACCATATATTTT.

The genes are TRBV28 and TRBJ1-2, with D unclear. The germline gives CDR1 MDHEN, CDR2 SYDVKM. The V gene lost 2 bases and the J gene lost 4 bases, with 8 bases spanning the gap. The CDR3 is 13 amino acids. This CDR3 reads CASSLPRAYGYTF. The CDR3, as DNA: TGTGCCAGCAGTTTACCGCGGGCCTATGGCTACACCTTC.

The chain combines TRBV7-9 with TRBJ2-1; 9 bases line up with TRBD2. Losses at the gene ends were 4 bases for V and 10 bases for J; bases not matched to a gene: 8. CDR3 size: 14 residues. From germline, CDR1 is SEHNR and CDR2 FQNEAQ (reference sequence). The chain's CDR3 is CASSSVTRGGEQFF. As DNA, the CDR3 is TGTGCCAGCAGCTCAGTTACGCGGGGGGGCGAGCAGTTCTTC.

This chain uses TRBV6-1 with TRBJ2-2, with D perhaps TRBD2 (5 bases). Germline V lookup: CDR1 MNHNS, CDR2 SASEGT. The germline V and J ends were trimmed by 2 bases and 6 bases, with 16 bases remaining between them. The length of the CDR3 is 16 residues. The CDR3 loop is CASSEIRLGGSGELFF. CDR3 bases: TGTGCCAGCAGTGAAATTAGGTTAGGAGGTTCCGGGGAGCTGTTTTTT.

The chain recombines TRBV30 with TRBJ1-1, with TRBD1 matching 9 bases. Germline lookup yields CDR1 GTSNPN and CDR2 SVGIG (reference sequence). Trimming removed 5 bases from V and 5 bases from J; junction bases left unmatched: 6. The CDR3 consists of 13 residues. The DNA for the CDR3 is TGTGCCTGGGTTGACAGGGGGAGGACTGAAGCTTTCTTT. It yields the protein CAWVDRGRTEAFF.

The chain joins TRBV6-1 to TRBJ1-1; TRBD1 is a possible D gene (5 bases). The CDR3 is made up of 15 amino acids. V was cut by 3 bases and J by 9 bases, with 20 bases left in between. Germline-derived CDR1 and CDR2 are MNHNS and SASEGT. The CDR3 nucleotides are TGTGCCAGCAGTGAGATCCCTCGCAGCGGGACTAAAGCTTTCTTT. It codes for CASSEIPRSGTKAFF.

This chain links TRBV28 with TRBJ1-1; D is unresolved. In germline, CDR1 is MDHEN, CDR2 SYDVKM. V was trimmed by 5 bases and J by 2 bases, leaving 12 bases between them. The CDR3 loop spans 14 amino acids. CDR3 DNA sequence: TGTGCCAGCAGTCCCCCACGGTTAAACACTGAAGCTTTCTTT. Protein product: CASSPPRLNTEAFF. The full variable domain, its missing parts supplied by reference TRBV28 and TRBJ1-1, is DVKVTQSSRYLVKRTGEKVFLECVQDMDHENMFWYRQDPGLGLRLIYFSYDVKMKEKGDIPEGYSVSREKKERFSLILESASTNQTSMYLCASSPPRLNTEAFFGQGTRLTVV.

This clone was seen a few times. V gene TRBV15 combines with J gene TRBJ2-7; the D is unclear. The V gene lost 0 bases and the J gene lost 4 bases, with 10 bases spanning the gap. CDR3 length: 14 amino acids. Per the germline V gene, CDR1 is LNHNV and CDR2 is YYDKDF (reference sequence). The CDR3 nucleotides read TGTGCCACCAGCAGAGATGACACCTTTTACGAGCAGTACTTC. Amino acid sequence: CATSRDDTFYEQYF.

CDR3 nucleotides: TGTGCCAGCAGCTTCCCAGGGGCTGAAAAACTGTTTTTT. Encoded protein: CASSFPGAEKLFF. The V and J genes are TRBV5-6 and TRBJ1-4; D may be TRBD1 (6 bases). CDR1 is SGHDT, CDR2 YYEEEE, per germline. V lost 2 bases to trimming and J lost 7 bases, with 9 bases between them. This CDR3 comprises 13 residues.

The chain is built from TRBV28 and TRBJ1-6; possibly TRBD1 for D (5 bases). CDR3 length: 15 amino acids. V was shortened by 2 bases and J by 7 bases, with 12 bases between the two germline ends. Germline CDR1 is MDHEN and CDR2 is SYDVKM. For the CDR3, the DNA is TGTGCCAGCAGTTTAAGTCGCAGGGAGAATTCACCCCTCCACTTT. Amino acids: CASSLSRRENSPLHF.

This chain joins TRBV19 and TRBJ1-2, with no clear D. Between the trimmed V and J ends, which lost 8 bases and 2 bases, there was a span of 15 bases. This CDR3 contains 14 residues. CDR1 is LNHDA, CDR2 SQIVND, per germline (reference sequence). The CDR3 DNA follows: TGTGCCAGTGCGGTTGGCCCTGTGAACTATGGCTACACCTTC. As protein: CASAVGPVNYGYTF. Looking up the rest from reference TRBV19 and TRBJ1-2 gives the full variable domain: DGGITQSPKYLFRKEGQNVTLSCEQNLNHDAMYWYRQDPGQGLRLIYYSQIVNDFQKGDIAEGYSVSREKKESFPLTVTSAQKNPTAFYLCASAVGPVNYGYTFGSGTRLTVV.

V usage is TRBV4-3 and J usage is TRBJ2-6, with D hard to call. Germline V gene data show CDR1 as LGHNA and CDR2 as YSLEER. The V end lost 0 bases, the J end lost 0 bases, and 6 bases lay between the germline ends. This CDR3 spans 16 amino acids. CDR3: CASSQDSSSGANVLTF. CDR3 sequence (DNA): TGCGCCAGCAGCCAAGACAGTAGCTCTGGGGCCAACGTCCTGACTTTC.

Details on this clone: The sample carries other DNA sequences with the same CDR3. This chain links TRBV5-1 with TRBJ1-5, with a weak D call TRBD1 (6 bases). CDR3 length: 14 amino acids. V shed 4 bases and J shed 1 base, with 9 bases lying between them. CDR1 and CDR2 (germline): SGHRS, YFSETQ. This CDR3 is CASSLGQSNQPQHF. The DNA for the CDR3 is TGCGCCAGCAGCCTCGGACAGAGCAATCAGCCCCAGCATTTT.

J is TRBJ2-7 and V is TRBV10-3; 8 nucleotides match TRBD1. The J segment lost 13 bases and the V segment lost 6 bases, leaving 17 bases of the junction unmatched. The germline CDR1 and CDR2 sequences are ENHRY and SYGVKD. The CDR3 loop spans 14 amino acids. In DNA, the CDR3 is TGTGCCATCAGCCTGACAGGGGAAGTGGCGGGTTCCTACTTC. Protein sequence: CAISLTGEVAGSYF.

The J gene is TRBJ2-3, the V gene TRBV7-2; 13 positions match TRBD2. The CDR3 sequence is 17 residues long. The germline V gene encodes CDR1 SGHTA and CDR2 FQGNSA. The ends lost 1 base at V and 6 bases at J; junction bases unmatched: 7. The CDR3 region is CASSLGVGLAGPDTQYF. The CDR3 bases are TGTGCCAGCAGCTTAGGGGTGGGACTAGCGGGACCGGATACGCAGTATTTT.

The chain combines TRBV6-1 with TRBJ1-1, with D hard to call. The CDR3 length is 13 residues. Germline V gives CDR1 MNHNS, CDR2 SASEGT. The V end lost 2 bases, the J end lost 8 bases, and 12 bases lay between the germline ends. The CDR3 coding sequence is TGTGCCAGCAGTGAATGGACGGTAGGGGAAGCTTTCTTT. Its translation: CASSEWTVGEAFF.

The rearrangement links TRBV19 to TRBJ2-5; D is undetermined. In germline, CDR1 is LNHDA, CDR2 SQIVND (reference sequence). This CDR3 is 15 amino acids long. The germline V and J ends were trimmed by 3 bases and 1 base, with 12 bases remaining between them. The CDR3 DNA reads TGTGCCAGTAGTATGGCTGCCGCTCGCCAAGAGACCCAGTACTTC. Its protein product is CASSMAAARQETQYF.

This clone was counted once. The chain combines TRBV14 with TRBJ1-2, with D unresolved. Per the germline V gene, CDR1 is SGHDN and CDR2 is FVKESK. Trimming removed 2 bases at V and 8 bases at J, with 3 bases between. The CDR3 runs to 10 residues. The CDR3 is CASSQFGYTF. The CDR3 region has the DNA TGTGCCAGCAGCCAATTCGGCTACACCTTC.

This rearrangement joins TRBV30 to TRBJ2-5; D is possibly TRBD1 (6 bases). The V end was cut by 2 bases, the J end by 5 bases, with 18 bases between. Looked up from germline, CDR1 is GTSNPN and CDR2 is SVGIG (reference sequence). The CDR3 sequence is 15 residues long. Here the CDR3 reads CAWSRGQGFGETQYF. CDR3 coding DNA: TGTGCCTGGAGTAGGGGTCAGGGGTTTGGGGAGACCCAGTACTTC.

V is TRBV21-1 and J is TRBJ2-7. TRBV21-1 is a pseudogene. The CDR3 runs 15 residues. CDR3 coding DNA: TGTGCCAGCAGCAAAATGGGGACCACTGTCTGCGAGCAGTACTTC. It codes for CASSKMGTTVCEQYF.

This sequence joins TRBV5-1 and TRBJ2-5; 9 bases match TRBD1. The V segment lost 4 bases and the J segment 5 bases; nucleotides outside the gene matches: 6. CDR3 length equals 14 residues. Germline-derived CDR1 and CDR2 are SGHRS and YFSETQ. CDR3 sequence: CASSTGTGMETQYF. CDR3 nucleotides: TGCGCCAGCAGCACCGGGACAGGGATGGAGACCCAGTACTTC.

The chain's CDR3 is CASSKARVREQYF. The CDR3 DNA is TGTGCCAGCAGCAAAGCCAGGGTTCGCGAGCAGTACTTC. The chain carries TRBV21-1 and TRBJ2-7; TRBD1, the table's D call, was not compared with the DNA. TRBV21-1 is a listed pseudogene. The CDR3 has 13 residues.

The CDR3 sequence is CASSPRKTGWNEKLFF. In nucleotides, the CDR3 is TGCGCCAGCAGCCCACGAAAGACAGGGTGGAATGAAAAACTGTTTTTT. The chain has TRBV4-3 and TRBJ1-4, with TRBD1 matching over 7 bases. The CDR3 loop spans 16 amino acids. CDR1 and CDR2 from the germline V gene are LGHNA and YSLEER. With V trimmed by 4 bases and J by 5 bases, 10 bases remained unmatched.

V gene TRBV2 combines with J gene TRBJ1-1; perhaps TRBD1 as D (6 bases). V dropped 6 bases and J dropped 0 bases, with 14 bases sitting between them. Per the germline V gene, CDR1 is SNHLY and CDR2 is FYNNEI. The CDR3 covers 15 residues. The CDR3 sequence: CASRIQGTVNTEAFF. CDR3 nucleotide sequence: TGTGCCAGCAGAATACAGGGAACCGTGAACACTGAAGCTTTCTTT.

The chain is built from TRBV9 and TRBJ2-2, with D possibly matching TRBD1 (5 bases). The CDR3 has 14 residues. Trimming cost V 4 bases and J 6 bases, with 13 bases left between them. The germline CDR1 and CDR2 sequences are SGDLS and YYNGEE. CDR3 amino acids: CASSPRQLAGELFF. CDR3 sequence (DNA): TGTGCCAGCAGCCCCCGACAGCTAGCCGGGGAGCTGTTTTTT.

This chain joins TRBV6-5 and TRBJ2-1; D ambiguous. This CDR3 has 13 residues. The germline V gene encodes CDR1 MNHEY and CDR2 SVGAGI. Trimming stripped 5 bases from V and 4 bases from J, with 9 bases between. The CDR3 loop is CASSPVVYNEQFF. Written as DNA, the CDR3 is TGTGCCAGCAGTCCGGTGGTATACAATGAGCAGTTCTTC.

The CDR3 loop reads CASSWGQGMSNQPQHF. The DNA of the CDR3 is TGTGCCAGCAGCTGGGGGCAGGGAATGAGCAATCAGCCCCAGCATTTT. The genes are TRBV5-6 and TRBJ1-5; possible D gene TRBD1, 6 bases. Germline CDR1 SGHDT, CDR2 YYEEEE. CDR3 length: 16 residues. Trimming removed 3 bases at V and 1 base at J, with 14 bases between.

The genes are TRBV5-8 and TRBJ1-3; 7 bases fit TRBD1. This CDR3 comprises 16 residues. With 4 bases clipped from V and 0 bases from J, the junction kept 7 bases outside the gene matches. Per the germline V gene, CDR1 is SGHTS and CDR2 is YDEGEE. The CDR3 DNA reads TGTGCCAGCAGCAAAGACAGGGTTCGCTCTGGAAACACCATATATTTT. It yields the protein CASSKDRVRSGNTIYF.

V and J are TRBV2 and TRBJ1-6; tentatively, D is TRBD1 (6 bases). CDR3 length equals 14 residues. The germline V gene encodes CDR1 SNHLY and CDR2 FYNNEI. V lost 7 bases, J lost 7 bases, and 14 bases lay in between. CDR3 region: CASNRRQGNSPLHF. In nucleotides, the CDR3 is TGTGCCAGCAACCGGAGGCAGGGGAATTCACCCCTCCACTTT.